This T cell receptor (beta chain) originates from a study of response to subunit inactivated influenza vaccine. Study-wide points: Researchers suggested that each seasonal influenza vaccination recruits few new T cells.

CDR1 and CDR2 from the germline V gene are SGHDT and YYEEEE. Germline trimming cut 0 bases from V and 6 bases from J; bases unmatched to any gene: 12. The CDR3 is 17 amino acids. This clonotype appeared a few times. The antigen is undetermined. One entry per CDR3 protein results from TCRdb running MiXCR on the RT-PCR reads. The sample holds about 520,000 distinct CDR3 sequences, about 25% seen once. This clonotype was sampled from a man over 45 who received an inactivated influenza vaccine. This chain joins TRBV5-6 and TRBJ2-4; 7 bases fit TRBD1. Sequenced material: CD4+ T cells sorted from PBMCs, taken around 5 days after vaccination. The CDR3 spells CASSLEGVRGSSNIQYF. The DNA for the CDR3 is TGTGCCAGCAGCTTGGAAGGGGTCAGGGGGTCCTCAAACATTCAGTACTTC.